This T cell receptor (beta chain) was profiled in a study of cytomegalovirus exposure and HLA in healthy donors. Points from the study as a whole: Several of the most significant clusters appeared, in a later analysis, to be linked to common viral pathogens. In vitro confirmation showed a few CMV-associated chains to be CMV antigen specific. Presence/absence comparisons presumed near-even sequencing depth among donors.

This clone was observed a few times. As yet, its antigen is unknown. This PCR relied on a set of 60 Vbeta primers and 13 Jbeta primers. Only in-frame clones appear in the TCRdb table, and some are missing; sequencing was by immunoSEQ multiplex PCR. This repertoire shows about 130,000 clones, roughly 79% found once; its top ten account for 3.1%. CDR1 SNHLY and CDR2 FYNNEI come from the germline V gene. The germline V and J ends were trimmed by 6 bases and 4 bases, with 13 bases remaining between them. This CDR3 comprises 13 residues. This TCR derives from a man younger than 45 in good health and CMV-seronegative. Sample: PBMCs. The chain combines TRBV2 with TRBJ2-7; TRBD1 might be the D (6 bases). CDR3 loop: CASRMTGFYEQYF. CDR3 sequence (DNA): TGTGCCAGCAGAATGACAGGCTTTTACGAGCAGTACTTC. Full variable domain (remainder filled in from reference TRBV2 and TRBJ2-7): EPEVTQTPSHQVTQMGQEVILRCVPISNHLYFYWYRQILGQKVEFLVSFYNNEISEKSEIFDDQFSVERPDGSNFTLKIRSTKLEDSAMYFCASRMTGFYEQYFGPGTRLTVT.